This T cell receptor beta chain emerged from a study of blood T cells in healthy people across ages. Study-level background: Through template switching, about one barcoded beta molecule was captured per two T cells, as measured in model experiments.

Study-wide findings and caveats: Strong correlation linked observed beta diversity and percent naive T cells.

Sample-barcoded 5' priming and a J-beta primer mix drove a second PCR of roughly 6 to 12 cycles. With 12 random nucleotides, a template-switch adaptor tagged each individual cDNA molecule. Every sample gave at least 2.5 million paired-end reads containing CDR3. TCRdb re-derived calls from the 5' RACE reads in MiXCR, one entry per CDR3 protein. The sample comprises under 1,000,000 distinct CDR3 sequences, more than 35% of which are singletons, and about a sixth rests with the top ten. Many counts were recorded for this clonotype. Antigen unknown. The V and J ends lost 2 bases and 0 bases, in that order; junction bases with no gene match: 7. The length of the CDR3 is 16 residues. The germline gives CDR1 MDHEN, CDR2 SYDVKM.

This chain uses TRBV28 with TRBJ2-7; TRBD2 agrees at 7 bases. The clonotype comes from an elderly man in good health. The sequenced sample was blood. The CDR3 bases are TGTGCCAGCAGTTTACTGGTAGCGGGTAGCTCCTACGAGCAGTACTTC. Amino acid sequence: CASSLLVAGSSYEQYF.